This TCR beta chain was profiled in a study of T cell responses to AZD1222 COVID-19 vaccine. V dropped 5 bases and J dropped 8 bases, with 19 bases sitting between them. CDR3 length equals 15 residues. CDR1 and CDR2 (germline): KGHSH, LQKENI. As regards this clone: Antigen: not known.

Study-wide findings and caveats: Distributed over spike, vaccine-associated CD4 TCRs predominated at 160-218 and 743-854. The repertoires were collected only after the peak T cell response. There were mostly white British donors and more females than males, and clonal diversity was possibly underestimated.

Sequenced by immunoSEQ multiplex PCR; TCRdb stores in-frame clones only, minus some. The table shows roughly 150,000 clones, with over 85% occurring only once. This chain connects TRBV18 to TRBJ2-4; the D gene is possibly TRBD1 (6 bases). The material sequenced was peripheral blood, taken on day 0 of AZD1222 vaccination. This TCR derives from an adult in good health. CDR3 loop: CASSTYRAQGDIQYF. DNA of the CDR3: TGTGCCAGCTCAACCTACAGGGCTCAAGGAGACATTCAGTACTTC.